This T cell receptor (beta chain) was sequenced during a study of shared clonotypes between healthy human individuals. The repertoire was sequenced with immunoSEQ multiplex PCR; TCRdb's copy has only in-frame clones and lacks some. The sample contains millions of clones, about 95% of which appear only once. Terminally differentiated effector memory CD45RA+ cells were excluded from the naive CD8 cells, which were CD45RO-negative and positively selected for CCR7. This CDR3 comprises 12 residues. Trimming took off 1 base at V and 6 bases at J, with 7 bases between the two ends. Germline values: CDR1 SEHNR, CDR2 FQNEAQ (reference sequence).

The chain carries TRBV7-9 and TRBJ2-7; D ambiguous. The sequence was obtained from a man aged 18-30 years in good health. The material sequenced was naive CD8+ T cells sorted from blood. The CDR3 nucleotides are TGTGCCAGCAGCTTAGACACACCCGAGCAGTACTTC. Its translation: CASSLDTPEQYF.